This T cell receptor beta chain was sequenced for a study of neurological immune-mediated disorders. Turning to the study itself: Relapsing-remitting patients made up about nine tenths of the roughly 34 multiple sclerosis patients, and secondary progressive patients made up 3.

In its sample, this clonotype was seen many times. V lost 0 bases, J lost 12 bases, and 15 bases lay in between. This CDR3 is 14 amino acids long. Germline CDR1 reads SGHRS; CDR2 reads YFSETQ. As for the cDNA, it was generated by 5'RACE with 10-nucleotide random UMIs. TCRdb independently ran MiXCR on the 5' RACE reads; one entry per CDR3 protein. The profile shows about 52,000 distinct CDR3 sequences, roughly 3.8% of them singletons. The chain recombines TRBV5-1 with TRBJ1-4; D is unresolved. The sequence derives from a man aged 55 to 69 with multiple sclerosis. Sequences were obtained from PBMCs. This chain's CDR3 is CASSLESGLRELFF. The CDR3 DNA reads TGCGCCAGCAGCTTGGAATCTGGCCTAAGGGAACTGTTTTTT.